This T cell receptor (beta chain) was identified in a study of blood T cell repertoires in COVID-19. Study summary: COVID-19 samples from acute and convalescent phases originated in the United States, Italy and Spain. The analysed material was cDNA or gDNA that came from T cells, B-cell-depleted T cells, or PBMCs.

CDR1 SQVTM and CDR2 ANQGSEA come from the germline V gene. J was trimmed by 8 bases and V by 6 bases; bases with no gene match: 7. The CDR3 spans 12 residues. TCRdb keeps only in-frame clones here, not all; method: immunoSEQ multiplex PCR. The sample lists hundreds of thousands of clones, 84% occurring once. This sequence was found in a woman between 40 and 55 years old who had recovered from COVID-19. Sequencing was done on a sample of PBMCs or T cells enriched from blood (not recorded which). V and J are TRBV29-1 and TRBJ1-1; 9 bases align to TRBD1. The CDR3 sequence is CSVGGQGSEAFF. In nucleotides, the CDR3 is TGCAGCGTGGGGGGACAGGGATCCGAAGCTTTCTTT.